Given below is one T cell receptor (beta chain) in context. Trimming stripped 1 base from V and 4 bases from J, with 10 bases between. The CDR3 loop spans 15 amino acids. The germline V gene has CDR1 SEHNR and CDR2 FQNEAQ (reference sequence). The data derive from a study of T cell responses to AZD1222 COVID-19 vaccine. This table comes from immunoSEQ multiplex PCR, and its TCRdb copy is limited to in-frame clones, with some not included. The profile shows 53,000 or so clones, 70% to 85% of them singletons. The receptor's source is an adult in good health. Sequenced here: peripheral blood, sampled on day 0 of AZD1222 vaccination. V gene TRBV7-9 combines with J gene TRBJ1-4; D unclear. DNA of the CDR3: TGTGCCAGCAGCTTAGGAGTGGTGATTAATGAAAAACTGTTTTTT. This codes for CASSLGVVINEKLFF. The complete variable domain, with remaining parts taken from reference TRBV7-9 and TRBJ1-4, reads DTGVSQNPRHKITKRGQNVTFRCDPISEHNRLYWYRQTLGQGPEFLTYFQNEAQLEKSRLLSDRFSAERPKGSFSTLEIQRTEQGDSAMYLCASSLGVVINEKLFFGSGTQLSVL.